This T cell receptor (beta chain) derives from a study of blood T cell repertoires in COVID-19. Study-wide context: Samples representing acute and convalescent COVID-19 were sourced from the United States, Italy and Spain. Nucleic acid was either cDNA or gDNA, and it came from T cells, B-cell-depleted T cells, or PBMCs.

Germline V gene lookup returns CDR1 LNHNV and CDR2 YYDKDF (reference sequence). With V trimmed by 3 bases and J by 3 bases, 3 bases remained unmatched. The CDR3 has 15 amino acids. How the authors handled the data: Estimates of nucleated cell counts were drawn from the amplification of reference gene primers. Measured with immunoSEQ multiplex PCR; TCRdb has only the in-frame clones, and not every one. That table supplies the V and J calls and clone size; D and trimming were determined from the DNA. Of approximately 670,000 clones detected, over 80% appear once; the ten largest clones hold about 0.24%.

The V and J genes are TRBV15 and TRBJ1-5, with 9 bases identical to TRBD1. The sequence came from a young woman with acute or convalescent COVID-19. The sequenced sample was peripheral blood. In nucleotides, the CDR3 is TGTGCCACCAGCAGGAGGACAGGGGACAATCAGCCCCAGCATTTT. Translation: CATSRRTGDNQPQHF.